Detailed here is one T cell receptor (beta chain). The PCR was carried out with 60 Vbeta primers and 13 Jbeta primers. The assay was immunoSEQ multiplex PCR, and TCRdb's table has in-frame clones only and misses some. The data show 150,000 to 200,000 clones, 80% seen once. These data are taken from a study of cytomegalovirus exposure and HLA in healthy donors. Per germline, CDR1 LGHNA and CDR2 YNFKEQ. Trimming removed 0 bases from V and 4 bases from J, with 21 bases in between. The CDR3 contains 18 residues. The specimen sequenced was PBMCs. The sequence was collected from a human donor in good health. The J gene is TRBJ2-5, the V gene TRBV4-2; D gene ambiguous. CDR3: CASSQESEQINARETQYF. The CDR3 DNA reads TGTGCCAGCAGCCAAGAATCCGAACAGATCAACGCAAGAGAGACCCAGTACTTC.